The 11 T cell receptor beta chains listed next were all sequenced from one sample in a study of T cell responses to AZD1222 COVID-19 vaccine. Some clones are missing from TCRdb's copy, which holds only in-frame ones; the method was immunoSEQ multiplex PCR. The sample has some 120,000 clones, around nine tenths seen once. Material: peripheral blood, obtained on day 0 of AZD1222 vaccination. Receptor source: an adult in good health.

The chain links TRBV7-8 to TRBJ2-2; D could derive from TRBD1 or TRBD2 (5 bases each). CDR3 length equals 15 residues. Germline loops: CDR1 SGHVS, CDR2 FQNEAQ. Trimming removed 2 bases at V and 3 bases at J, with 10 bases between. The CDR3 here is CASSLYGGYTGELFF. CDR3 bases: TGTGCCAGCAGCTTATATGGGGGATACACCGGGGAGCTGTTTTTT.

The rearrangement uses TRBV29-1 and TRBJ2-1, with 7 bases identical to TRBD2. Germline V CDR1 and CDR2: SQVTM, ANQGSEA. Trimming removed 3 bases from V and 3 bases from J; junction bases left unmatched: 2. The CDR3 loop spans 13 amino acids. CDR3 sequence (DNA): TGCAGCGTTGATCGGGACTACTACAATGAGCAGTTCTTC. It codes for CSVDRDYYNEQFF.

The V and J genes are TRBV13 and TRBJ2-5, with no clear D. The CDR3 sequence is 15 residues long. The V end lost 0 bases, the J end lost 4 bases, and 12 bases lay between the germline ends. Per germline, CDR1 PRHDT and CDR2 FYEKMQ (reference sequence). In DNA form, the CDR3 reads TGTGCCAGCAGCTTAGGCGCAGGACGTGGAGAGACCCAGTACTTC. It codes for CASSLGAGRGETQYF.

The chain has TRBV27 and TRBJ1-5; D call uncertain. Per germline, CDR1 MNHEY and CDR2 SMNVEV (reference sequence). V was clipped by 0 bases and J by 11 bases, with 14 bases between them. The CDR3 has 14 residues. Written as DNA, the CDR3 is TGTGCCAGCAGTTTATCGGACGGAACGCGGGCCCAGCATTTT. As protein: CASSLSDGTRAQHF.

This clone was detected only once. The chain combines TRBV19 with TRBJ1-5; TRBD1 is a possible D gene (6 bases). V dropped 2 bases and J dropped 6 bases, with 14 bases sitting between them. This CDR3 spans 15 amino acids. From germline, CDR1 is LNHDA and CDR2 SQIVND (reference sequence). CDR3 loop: CASSIIGQSVQPQHF. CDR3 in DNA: TGTGCCAGTAGTATAATTGGACAGTCCGTTCAGCCCCAGCATTTT.

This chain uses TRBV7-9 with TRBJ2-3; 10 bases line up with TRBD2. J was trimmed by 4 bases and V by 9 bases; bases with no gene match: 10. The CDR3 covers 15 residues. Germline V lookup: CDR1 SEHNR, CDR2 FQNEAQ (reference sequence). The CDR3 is CARNRAGGEADTQYF. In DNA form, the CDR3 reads TGTGCCAGGAACAGAGCGGGAGGGGAAGCAGATACGCAGTATTTT.

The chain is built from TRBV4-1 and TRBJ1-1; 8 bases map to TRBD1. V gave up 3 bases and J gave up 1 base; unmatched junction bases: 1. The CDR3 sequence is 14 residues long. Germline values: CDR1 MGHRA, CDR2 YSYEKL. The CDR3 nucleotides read TGCGCCAGCAGCCAGACAGGGGCGAACACTGAAGCTTTCTTT. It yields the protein CASSQTGANTEAFF.

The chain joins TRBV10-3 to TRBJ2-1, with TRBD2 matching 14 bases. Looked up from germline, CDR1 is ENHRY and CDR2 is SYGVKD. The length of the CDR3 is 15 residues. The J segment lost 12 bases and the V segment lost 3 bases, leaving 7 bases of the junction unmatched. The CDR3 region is CAISDPTSGRAGQFF. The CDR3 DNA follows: TGTGCCATCAGTGACCCGACTAGCGGGAGGGCGGGGCAGTTCTTC.

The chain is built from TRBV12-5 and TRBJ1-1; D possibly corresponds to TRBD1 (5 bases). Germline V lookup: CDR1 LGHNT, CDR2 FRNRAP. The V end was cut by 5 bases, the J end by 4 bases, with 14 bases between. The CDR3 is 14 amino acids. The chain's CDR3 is CASGQSGGSTEAFF. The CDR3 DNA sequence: TGTGCTAGTGGTCAATCCGGGGGGAGCACTGAAGCTTTCTTT.

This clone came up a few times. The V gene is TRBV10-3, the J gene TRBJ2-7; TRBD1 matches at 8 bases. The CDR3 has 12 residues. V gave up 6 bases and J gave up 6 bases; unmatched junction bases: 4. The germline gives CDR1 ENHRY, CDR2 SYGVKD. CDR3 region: CAISQGAIEQYF. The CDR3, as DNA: TGTGCCATCAGCCAGGGGGCCATCGAGCAGTACTTC.

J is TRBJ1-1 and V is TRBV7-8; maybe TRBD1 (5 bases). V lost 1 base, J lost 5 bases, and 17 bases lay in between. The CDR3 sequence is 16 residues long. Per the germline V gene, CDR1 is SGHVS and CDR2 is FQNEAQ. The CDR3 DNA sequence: TGTGCCAGCAGCTTAGAAGGGGCCGCCCGGAGGACTGAAGCTTTCTTT. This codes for CASSLEGAARRTEAFF.